One sample yielded the 32 T cell receptor beta chains listed below, sequenced in a study of blood T cell repertoires in COVID-19 (dated by TCRdb to the early 2020s). Libraries were prepared through the immunoSEQ multiplex PCR assay. The source is immuneACCESS, and TCRdb retained only in-frame sequences with V and J called. Part of the clones is not carried over; for the studies checked, unresolved V genes explain less than half of this, and the remainder is unexplained. The sample table holds 100,000 or so clones, of which around four fifths were seen once. The ten top clones hold roughly 29% of the sample. What was sequenced was peripheral blood. The receptors originated from an older man with active or convalescent COVID-19.

V and J are TRBV6-2 or TRBV6-3 and TRBJ1-1; possibly TRBD1 for D (5 bases). The CDR3 totals 16 residues. In germline, CDR1 is MNHEY, CDR2 SVGEGT. The germline V and J ends were trimmed by 0 bases and 0 bases, with 11 bases remaining between them. The CDR3 is CASSYSRGLLNTEAFF. CDR3 bases: TGTGCCAGCAGTTACTCGAGGGGACTATTGAACACTGAAGCTTTCTTT.

Regarding this clone: Other DNA sequences in this specimen translate into the identical CDR3. The gene calls are TRBV18 and TRBJ2-7; tentative D call: TRBD1 (6 bases). V lost 3 bases and J lost 2, with 11 bases in between. This CDR3 has 14 residues. Germline CDR1 is KGHSH and CDR2 is LQKENI. CDR3: CASSPQTGTYEQYF. Here the CDR3 DNA reads TGTGCCAGCTCACCTCAAACAGGGACCTACGAGCAGTACTTC. Looking up the rest from reference TRBV18 and TRBJ2-7 gives the full variable domain: NAGVMQNPRHLVRRRGQEARLRCSPMKGHSHVYWYRQLPEEGLKFMVYLQKENIIDESGMPKERFSAEFPKEGPSILRIQQVVRGDSAAYFCASSPQTGTYEQYFGPGTRLTVT.

The CDR3 region is CSVRGVLGYTF. CDR3 coding DNA: TGCAGCGTCCGAGGTGTCCTAGGCTACACCTTC. This chain uses TRBV29-1 with TRBJ1-2; D is unclear. This CDR3 is built from 11 residues. Germline assignment: CDR1 SQVTM and CDR2 ANQGSEA. V was cut by 6 bases and J by 8 bases, with 13 bases left in between.

This clone was counted once. The chain couples TRBV10-3 to TRBJ1-1; unclear D gene. Germline V lookup: CDR1 ENHRY, CDR2 SYGVKD. The V and J ends lost 10 bases and 0 bases respectively, with 15 bases between them. This CDR3 comprises 14 residues. In DNA form, the CDR3 reads TGTGCCACCCTCCCTGCCGAGGTGAACACTGAAGCTTTCTTT. It translates to CATLPAEVNTEAFF.

This chain joins TRBV24-1 and TRBJ2-1, with TRBD2 matching 10 bases. V shed 4 bases and J 0 bases; nucleotides not matched to a gene: 11. The germline CDR1 and CDR2 sequences are KGHDR and SFDVKD. This CDR3 is 19 amino acids long. The CDR3 reads CATSDDKGLARSSYNEQFF. CDR3 sequence (DNA): TGTGCCACCAGTGACGATAAGGGACTAGCGCGCAGCTCCTACAATGAGCAGTTCTTC.

The chain links TRBV6-5 to TRBJ1-1, with 7 positions matching TRBD1. The CDR3 extends over 13 amino acids. Per the germline V gene, CDR1 is MNHEY and CDR2 is SVGAGI. J lost 1 base, V lost 5 bases, and 1 base had no gene match. The CDR3 sequence is CASSRDRNTEAFF. The CDR3 DNA is TGTGCCAGCAGTAGGGACAGGAACACTGAAGCTTTCTTT.

This chain joins TRBV4-2 and TRBJ1-6, with unresolved D. The CDR3 covers 15 residues. With 3 bases removed from V and 9 bases from J, the gap between germline ends came to 15 bases. Germline lookup yields CDR1 LGHNA and CDR2 YNFKEQ. The CDR3 protein is CASSHPPSLSSPLHF. The DNA of the CDR3 is TGTGCCAGCAGCCATCCTCCTTCACTCTCTTCACCCCTCCACTTT.

This clone was detected only once. V is TRBV24-1 and J is TRBJ2-3; 7 nucleotides match TRBD1. V trimming: 4 bases; J trimming: 6 bases; junction bases outside the gene matches: 6. The germline V gene has CDR1 KGHDR and CDR2 SFDVKD. The CDR3 spans 14 residues. The CDR3 loop is CATSDFQQGDTQYF. CDR3 sequence (DNA): TGTGCCACCAGTGACTTCCAACAGGGGGATACGCAGTATTTT.

The chain is built from TRBV4-3 and TRBJ2-7, with 9 nucleotides matching TRBD2. This CDR3 comprises 15 residues. CDR1 and CDR2 (germline): LGHNA, YSLEER. V lost 0 bases to trimming and J lost 5 bases; unmatched junction nucleotides: 5. The chain's CDR3 is CASSQDGVAGDEQYF. As DNA, the CDR3 is TGCGCCAGCAGCCAAGATGGAGTAGCGGGAGACGAGCAGTACTTC.

The J gene is TRBJ2-3, the V gene TRBV4-3, with 9 bases aligning to TRBD2. This CDR3 region has 17 residues. V lost 3 bases and J lost 4; bases outside the gene matches: 11. Germline V gene sequence: CDR1 LGHNA, CDR2 YSLEER. CDR3 residues: CASSQGPAGGRSDTQYF. CDR3 coding DNA: TGCGCCAGCAGCCAGGGCCCAGCGGGAGGCAGATCAGATACGCAGTATTTT.

The V and J genes are TRBV15 and TRBJ2-3; 8 nucleotides align to TRBD1. Trimming cost V 0 bases and J 10 bases; bases outside gene matches: 3. Germline V gives CDR1 LNHNV, CDR2 YYDKDF (reference sequence). The CDR3 sequence is 13 residues long. In nucleotides, the CDR3 is TGTGCCACCAGCAGAGAGCAGGGGGCACCGCAGTATTTT. Its protein is CATSREQGAPQYF.

The gene calls are TRBV7-2 and TRBJ2-1, with 9 bases lining up with TRBD2. The CDR3 has 15 amino acids. The germline CDR1 and CDR2 sequences are SGHTA and FQGNSA. J gave up 3 bases and V 3 bases, and 3 bases lay outside the gene matches. The CDR3 loop reads CASSFVAGDYNEQFF. In DNA, the CDR3 is TGTGCCAGCAGCTTCGTAGCGGGAGACTACAATGAGCAGTTCTTC.

The J gene is TRBJ1-1, the V gene TRBV24-1; 8 bases line up with TRBD1. The CDR3 spans 12 residues. Germline CDR1 and CDR2: KGHDR and SFDVKD. V dropped 4 bases and J dropped 10; count of bases not matched to a gene: 4. CDR3 region: CATSEWTGLAFF. The CDR3, as DNA: TGTGCCACCAGTGAATGGACAGGGCTAGCTTTCTTT.

The CDR3 DNA reads as TGTGCCAGCAGCTTAGGCCTACGGGTGAACACTGAAGCTTTCTTT. Translating gives CASSLGLRVNTEAFF. The V call is TRBV13, the J call TRBJ1-1; D call uncertain. Deletions cut 0 bases from V and 0 bases from J, with 8 bases between. The CDR3 runs to 15 residues. Germline-derived CDR1 and CDR2 are PRHDT and FYEKMQ (reference sequence). Together with reference TRBV13 and TRBJ1-1, the CDR3 gives the full variable domain: AAGVIQSPRHLIKEKRETATLKCYPIPRHDTVYWYQQGPGQDPQFLISFYEKMQSDKGSIPDRFSAQQFSDYHSELNMSSLELGDSALYFCASSLGLRVNTEAFFGQGTRLTVV.

The chain combines TRBV27 with TRBJ1-1; D is perhaps TRBD1 (6 bases). V dropped 3 bases and J dropped 1 base, with 12 bases sitting between them. The CDR3 loop spans 15 amino acids. CDR1 and CDR2 from the germline V gene are MNHEY and SMNVEV (reference sequence). CDR3: CASSFRGAGNTEAFF. The CDR3 bases are TGTGCCAGCAGTTTCCGGGGGGCAGGGAACACTGAAGCTTTCTTT.

This clone has only a few counts. The rearrangement links TRBV3-1 (or the pseudogene TRBV3-2) to TRBJ2-7, with D possibly matching TRBD2 (6 bases). The CDR3 extends over 15 amino acids. V was cut by 4 bases and J by 2 bases, with 15 bases left in between. CDR1 and CDR2 from the germline V gene are LGHDT and YNNKEL (reference sequence). CDR3 loop: CASSPALRGPYEQYF. The CDR3 nucleotides read TGTGCCAGCAGCCCCGCCCTGCGGGGACCCTACGAGCAGTACTTC.

The rearrangement joins TRBV7-9 to TRBJ2-7; tentatively, D is TRBD1 (5 bases). With 1 base removed from V and 5 bases from J, the gap between germline ends came to 15 bases. The CDR3 is made up of 15 amino acids. Germline CDR1 and CDR2: SEHNR and FQNEAQ (reference sequence). CDR3 nucleotides: TGTGCCAGCAGCTTAGAGCAGGGTACCCATCACGAGCAGTACTTC. This gives the protein CASSLEQGTHHEQYF.

In its sample, this clone was seen a few times. This sequence joins TRBV7-3 and TRBJ2-2, with 8 positions matching TRBD2. The CDR3 consists of 14 residues. The ends lost 5 bases at V and 7 bases at J; junction bases unmatched: 6. The V gene's germline CDR1 is SGHTA and CDR2 FQGTGA. The CDR3 here is CASSPTGLGGELFF. The CDR3 coding sequence is TGTGCCAGCAGCCCGACGGGACTAGGCGGGGAGCTGTTTTTT.

The rearrangement links TRBV19 to TRBJ1-3, with a tentative D call TRBD1 (5 bases). The CDR3 consists of 15 residues. V lost 5 bases to trimming and J lost 0 bases, with 11 bases between them. Germline-derived CDR1 and CDR2 are LNHDA and SQIVND (reference sequence). CDR3 sequence: CASSGSGHSGNTIYF. CDR3 coding DNA: TGTGCCAGTAGTGGGTCAGGGCACTCTGGAAACACCATATATTTT.

The gene calls are TRBV4-2 and TRBJ2-3; 10 bases fit TRBD2. Germline V gene data show CDR1 as LGHNA and CDR2 as YNFKEQ. This CDR3 has 17 amino acids. Losses at the gene ends were 6 bases for V and 6 bases for J; bases not matched to a gene: 15. CDR3 amino acids: CASSPSPAGGERDTQYF. The DNA of the CDR3 is TGTGCCAGCAGTCCAAGTCCAGCGGGGGGGGAACGGGATACGCAGTATTTT.

The V gene is TRBV24-1, the J gene TRBJ2-5, with 7 bases lining up with TRBD1. The V gene's germline CDR1 is KGHDR and CDR2 SFDVKD. J gave up 0 bases and V 3 bases, and 6 bases lay outside the gene matches. The CDR3 sequence is 16 residues long. The CDR3 DNA follows: TGTGCCACCAGTGATAGATCGGGACAGAACCAAGAGACCCAGTACTTC. Its protein product is CATSDRSGQNQETQYF.

V and J are TRBV5-1 and TRBJ1-5, with TRBD1 as a possible D gene (5 bases). The ends were cut back, 4 bases at V and 6 bases at J, with 14 bases in the middle. CDR1 and CDR2 from the germline V gene are SGHRS and YFSETQ. The CDR3 has 14 amino acids. Here the CDR3 DNA reads TGCGCCAGCAGCCCGGGGGGTATAGGTCAGCCCCAGCATTTT. It specifies CASSPGGIGQPQHF.

The V gene is TRBV9, the J gene TRBJ1-1, with D maybe TRBD1 (6 bases). In germline, CDR1 is SGDLS, CDR2 YYNGEE. The CDR3 has 16 residues. V gave up 3 bases and J gave up 11 bases, with 26 bases separating them. CDR3 sequence reads: CASSEGGSTGLTGAFF. The CDR3 region has the DNA TGTGCCAGCAGCGAGGGTGGGTCGACAGGCCTCACTGGGGCTTTCTTT.

The chain combines TRBV19 with TRBJ1-1; D is unclear. CDR3 length: 15 residues. Trimming left V 3 bases short and J 5 bases short, with 16 bases between. The germline V gene has CDR1 LNHDA and CDR2 SQIVND (reference sequence). The CDR3: CASSITASGVTEAFF. In DNA, the CDR3 is TGTGCCAGTAGTATTACTGCCTCCGGGGTAACTGAAGCTTTCTTT.

This clone came up a few times. The J gene is TRBJ2-7, the V gene TRBV5-1; D perhaps matches TRBD1 (5 bases). Germline values: CDR1 SGHRS, CDR2 YFSETQ. The V and J ends lost 1 base and 7 bases respectively, with 9 bases between them. The CDR3 has 12 amino acids. CDR3 region: CASSLSGNEQYF. The CDR3 region has the DNA TGCGCCAGCAGCTTGTCAGGGAATGAGCAGTACTTC.

The V call is TRBV5-1, the J call TRBJ2-5; the D gene is possibly TRBD2 (6 bases). The ends were cut back, 4 bases at V and 5 bases at J, with 12 bases in the middle. The CDR3 is 13 residues long. Germline V gives CDR1 SGHRS, CDR2 YFSETQ. CDR3 sequence reads: CASSPGGGETQYF. CDR3 in DNA: TGCGCCAGCAGCCCCGGGGGAGGTGAGACCCAGTACTTC.

This rearrangement joins TRBV6-6 to TRBJ1-6; no clear D. V was pared by 11 bases and J by 7 bases, with 12 bases between. CDR1 is MNHNY and CDR2 is SVGAGI in the germline V gene (reference sequence). The CDR3 has 12 residues. The CDR3 region is CASEGRNSPLHF. The CDR3 DNA reads TGTGCCTCCGAGGGCAGGAATTCACCCCTCCACTTT.

This clone was recorded once. V and J are TRBV10-3 and TRBJ2-7; D may be TRBD1 (5 bases). V lost 6 bases and J 6 bases, leaving 18 bases between the germline ends. Germline V gives CDR1 ENHRY, CDR2 SYGVKD. The CDR3 spans 14 residues. CDR3 sequence reads: CAIRPGQGRSEQYF. The CDR3 DNA is TGTGCCATCAGGCCGGGCCAGGGCCGGAGCGAGCAGTACTTC.

V and J are TRBV3-1 (or the pseudogene TRBV3-2) and TRBJ2-5; 14 bases match TRBD2. This CDR3 comprises 16 residues. With 5 bases clipped from V and 4 bases from J, the junction kept 6 bases outside the gene matches. Germline V CDR1 and CDR2: LGHDT, YNNKEL (reference sequence). In DNA, the CDR3 is TGTGCCAGCAGCTGGACGACTAGCGGGAGGGTAGAGACCCAGTACTTC. It translates to CASSWTTSGRVETQYF.

V and J are TRBV19 and TRBJ2-7; possibly TRBD2 for D (5 bases). CDR3 length: 13 amino acids. V was shortened by 3 bases and J by 7 bases, with 13 bases between the two germline ends. Germline loops: CDR1 LNHDA, CDR2 SQIVND (reference sequence). The CDR3 DNA sequence: TGTGCCAGTAGTATTGCCGTCCCGGGGGAGCAGTACTTC. Protein: CASSIAVPGEQYF.

This clone was found a few times. CDR3 loop: CASSFRGETQYF. The CDR3 bases are TGTGCCAGCAGTTTTAGGGGAGAGACCCAGTACTTC. The gene calls are TRBV28 and TRBJ2-5; D might be TRBD1 (5 bases). In germline, CDR1 is MDHEN, CDR2 SYDVKM. The V and J ends lost 3 bases and 4 bases respectively, with 6 bases between them. The CDR3 spans 12 residues.

The chain combines TRBV5-5 with TRBJ2-2; D perhaps matches TRBD1 (6 bases). From germline, CDR1 is SGHKS and CDR2 YYEKEE (reference sequence). The CDR3 runs 16 residues. Between the trimmed V and J ends, which lost 2 bases and 4 bases, there was a span of 15 bases. The CDR3 is CASSFIADSPTGELFF. The CDR3 DNA reads as TGTGCCAGCAGCTTTATTGCGGACAGCCCCACCGGGGAGCTGTTTTTT.